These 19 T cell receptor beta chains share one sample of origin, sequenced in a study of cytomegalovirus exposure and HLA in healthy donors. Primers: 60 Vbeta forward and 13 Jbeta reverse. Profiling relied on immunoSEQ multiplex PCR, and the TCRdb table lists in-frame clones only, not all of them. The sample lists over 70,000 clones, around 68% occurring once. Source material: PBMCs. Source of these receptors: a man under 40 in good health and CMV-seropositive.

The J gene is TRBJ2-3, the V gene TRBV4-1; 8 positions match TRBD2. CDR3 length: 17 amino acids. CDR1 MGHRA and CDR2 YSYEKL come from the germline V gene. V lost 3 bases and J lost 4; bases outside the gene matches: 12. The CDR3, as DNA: TGCGCCAGCAGCCAGCTGCTCGGGGGGGCCGGGGCAGATACGCAGTATTTT. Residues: CASSQLLGGAGADTQYF.

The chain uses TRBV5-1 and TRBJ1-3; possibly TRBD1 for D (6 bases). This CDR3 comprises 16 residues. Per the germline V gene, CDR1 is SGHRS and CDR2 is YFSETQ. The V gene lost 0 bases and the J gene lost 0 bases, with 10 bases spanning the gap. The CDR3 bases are TGCGCCAGCAGCTTGGGACAGGTCCTCTCTGGAAACACCATATATTTT. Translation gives CASSLGQVLSGNTIYF. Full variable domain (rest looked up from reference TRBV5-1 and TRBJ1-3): KAGVTQTPRYLIKTRGQQVTLSCSPISGHRSVSWYQQTPGQGLQFLFEYFSETQRNKGNFPGRFSGRQFSNSRSEMNVSTLELGDSALYLCASSLGQVLSGNTIYFGEGSWLTVV.

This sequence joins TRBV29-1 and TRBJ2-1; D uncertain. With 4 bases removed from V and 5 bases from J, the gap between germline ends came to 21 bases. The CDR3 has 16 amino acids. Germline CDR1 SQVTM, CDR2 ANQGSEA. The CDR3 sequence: CSVVGGLADTNNEQFF. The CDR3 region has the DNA TGCAGCGTTGTCGGTGGCCTGGCTGATACTAACAATGAGCAGTTCTTC.

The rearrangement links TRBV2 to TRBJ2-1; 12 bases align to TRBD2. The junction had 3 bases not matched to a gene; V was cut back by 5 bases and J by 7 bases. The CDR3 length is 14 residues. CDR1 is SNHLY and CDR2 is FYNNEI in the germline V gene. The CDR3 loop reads CASSSSGGANEQFF. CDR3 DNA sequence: TGTGCCAGCAGTTCTAGCGGGGGGGCTAATGAGCAGTTCTTC.

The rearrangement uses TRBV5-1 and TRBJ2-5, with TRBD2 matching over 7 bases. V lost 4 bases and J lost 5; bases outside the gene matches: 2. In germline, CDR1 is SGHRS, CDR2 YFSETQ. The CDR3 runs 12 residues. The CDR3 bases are TGCGCCAGCAGCGGGGGGGTGGAGACCCAGTACTTC. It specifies CASSGGVETQYF.

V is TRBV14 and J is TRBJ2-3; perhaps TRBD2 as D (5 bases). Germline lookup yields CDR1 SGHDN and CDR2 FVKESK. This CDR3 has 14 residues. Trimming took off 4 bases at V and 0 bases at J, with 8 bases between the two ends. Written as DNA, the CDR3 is TGTGCCAGCAGCCCCGGACTTAGCACAGATACGCAGTATTTT. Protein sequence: CASSPGLSTDTQYF.

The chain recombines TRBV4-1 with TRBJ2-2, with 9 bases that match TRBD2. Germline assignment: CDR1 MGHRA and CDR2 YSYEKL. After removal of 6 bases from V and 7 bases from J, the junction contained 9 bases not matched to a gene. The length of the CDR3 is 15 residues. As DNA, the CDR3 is TGCGCCAGCAGATTTAGCGGGAGACAAATCGGGGAGCTGTTTTTT. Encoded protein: CASRFSGRQIGELFF.

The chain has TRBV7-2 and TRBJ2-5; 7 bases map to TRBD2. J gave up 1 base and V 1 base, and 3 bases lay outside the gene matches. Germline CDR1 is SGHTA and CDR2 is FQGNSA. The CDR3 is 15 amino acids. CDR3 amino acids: CASSLGGGFQETQYF. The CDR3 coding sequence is TGTGCCAGCAGCTTAGGGGGAGGGTTCCAAGAGACCCAGTACTTC.

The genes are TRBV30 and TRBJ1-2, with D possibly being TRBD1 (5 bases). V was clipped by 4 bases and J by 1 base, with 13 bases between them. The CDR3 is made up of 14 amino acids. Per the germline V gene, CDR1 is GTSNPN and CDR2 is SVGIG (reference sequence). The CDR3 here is CAWNRGRDNYGYTF. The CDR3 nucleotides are TGTGCCTGGAATCGAGGCAGGGATAACTATGGCTACACCTTC.

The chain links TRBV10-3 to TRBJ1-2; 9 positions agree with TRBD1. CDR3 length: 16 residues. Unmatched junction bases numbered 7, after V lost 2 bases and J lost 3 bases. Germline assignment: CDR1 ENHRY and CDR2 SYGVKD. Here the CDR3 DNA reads TGTGCCATCAGTGAGGAGAAACAGGGGGCTGACTATGGCTACACCTTC. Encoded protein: CAISEEKQGADYGYTF.

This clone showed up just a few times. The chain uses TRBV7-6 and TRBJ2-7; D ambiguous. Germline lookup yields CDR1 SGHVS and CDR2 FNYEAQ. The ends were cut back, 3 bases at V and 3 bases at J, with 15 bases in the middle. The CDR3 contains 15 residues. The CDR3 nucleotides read TGTGCCAGCAGCTTTATGGCAGGCCTCGACTACGAGCAGTACTTC. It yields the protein CASSFMAGLDYEQYF. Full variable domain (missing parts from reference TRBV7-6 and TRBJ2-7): GAGVSQSPRYKVTKRGQDVALRCDPISGHVSLYWYRQALGQGPEFLTYFNYEAQQDKSGLPNDRFSAERPEGSISTLTIQRTEQRDSAMYRCASSFMAGLDYEQYFGPGTRLTVT.

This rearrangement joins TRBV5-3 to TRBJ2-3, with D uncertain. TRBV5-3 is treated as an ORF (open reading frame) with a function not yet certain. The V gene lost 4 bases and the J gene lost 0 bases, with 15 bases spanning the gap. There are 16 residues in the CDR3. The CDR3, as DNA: TGTGCCAGAAGCCCCTCGAGTGATCGTAGCACAGATACGCAGTATTTT. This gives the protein CARSPSSDRSTDTQYF.

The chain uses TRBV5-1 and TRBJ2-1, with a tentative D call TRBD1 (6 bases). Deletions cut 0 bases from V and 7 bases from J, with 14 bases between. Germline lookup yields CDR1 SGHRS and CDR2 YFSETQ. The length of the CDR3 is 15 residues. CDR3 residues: CASSLEGRGRNEQFF. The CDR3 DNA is TGCGCCAGCAGCTTGGAGGGCAGGGGAAGGAATGAGCAGTTCTTC.

The CDR3 protein is CASSYGGQGGEKLFF. The CDR3 DNA reads TGTGCCAGCAGCTACGGCGGACAGGGGGGTGAAAAACTGTTTTTT. The gene calls are TRBV28 and TRBJ1-4, with 10 bases aligning to TRBD1. The trim removed 6 bases at V and 7 bases at J, leaving 8 bases unmatched. CDR1 and CDR2 from the germline V gene are MDHEN and SYDVKM. This CDR3 spans 15 amino acids. Full variable domain (outside the CDR3, taken from reference TRBV28 and TRBJ1-4): DVKVTQSSRYLVKRTGEKVFLECVQDMDHENMFWYRQDPGLGLRLIYFSYDVKMKEKGDIPEGYSVSREKKERFSLILESASTNQTSMYLCASSYGGQGGEKLFFGSGTQLSVL.

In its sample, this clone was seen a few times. CDR3 DNA sequence: TGCGCCAGCAGCCAAGTTTTGGTGTTTGGACAGCCAGCAAACCATGAAGCTTTCTTT. It is translated as CASSQVLVFGQPANHEAFF. V and J are TRBV4-1 and TRBJ1-1, with D possibly TRBD1 on 6 matching bases. The V gene's germline CDR1 is MGHRA and CDR2 YSYEKL. The CDR3 consists of 19 residues. The germline V and J ends were trimmed by 1 base and 7 bases, with 28 bases remaining between them.

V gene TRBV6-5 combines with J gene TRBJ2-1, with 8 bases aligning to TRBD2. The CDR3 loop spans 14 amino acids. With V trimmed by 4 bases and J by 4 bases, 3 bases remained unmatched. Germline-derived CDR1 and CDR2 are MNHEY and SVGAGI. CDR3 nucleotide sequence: TGTGCCAGCAGTTCCTTAGCGGGGTACAATGAGCAGTTCTTC. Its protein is CASSSLAGYNEQFF.

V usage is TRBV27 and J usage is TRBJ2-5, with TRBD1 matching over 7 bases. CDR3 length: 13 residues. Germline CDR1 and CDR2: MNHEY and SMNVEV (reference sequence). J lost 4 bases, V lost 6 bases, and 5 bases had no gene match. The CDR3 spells CASSLKGAETQYF. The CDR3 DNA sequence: TGTGCCAGCAGCCTAAAGGGGGCAGAGACCCAGTACTTC.

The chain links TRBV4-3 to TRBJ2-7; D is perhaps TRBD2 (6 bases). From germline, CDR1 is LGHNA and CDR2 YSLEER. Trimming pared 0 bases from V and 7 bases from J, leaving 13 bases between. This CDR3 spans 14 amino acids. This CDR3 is CASSQDSGVREQYF. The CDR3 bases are TGCGCCAGCAGCCAAGATTCGGGAGTAAGGGAGCAGTACTTC.

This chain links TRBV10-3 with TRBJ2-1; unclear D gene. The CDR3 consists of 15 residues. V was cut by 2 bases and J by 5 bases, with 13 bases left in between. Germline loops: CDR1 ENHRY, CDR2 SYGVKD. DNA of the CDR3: TGTGCCATCAGTGAGCAGGAATCAATCCACAATGAGCAGTTCTTC. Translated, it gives CAISEQESIHNEQFF.